One and the same sample provided the 27 T cell receptor beta chains below, sequenced in a study of Graves' ophthalmopathy and Graves' hyperthyroidism. RNA transcripts served as template for amplifying TCR beta CDR3 sequences. HTBI primers were used in a first-round RT-PCR, which preceded a second-round multiplex PCR. MiXCR was run by TCRdb on the multiplex PCR reads, yielding one entry per CDR3 protein. The top ten clones hold roughly 1.4% of a sample with about 370,000 distinct CDR3 sequences, 18% of them seen once. The sample taken for sequencing was peripheral blood. The receptors were sampled from a woman aged 18-29 years with Graves' ophthalmopathy.

This clonotype appeared many times. This chain links TRBV10-3 with TRBJ1-5; 10 positions agree with TRBD1. Germline loops: CDR1 ENHRY, CDR2 SYGVKD. This CDR3 spans 17 amino acids. Trimming at V came to 4 bases and at J to 3 bases, leaving 9 bases not matched to a gene. The CDR3, as DNA: TGTGCCATCAGTGTAACCCCCGGGACAGGGGACAATCAGCCCCAGCATTTT. Residues: CAISVTPGTGDNQPQHF.

There are many counts of this clonotype. One junction end does not reproduce the germline sequence, and a read error may be involved. The chain has TRBV7-3 and TRBJ2-2, with D perhaps matching TRBD2 (5 bases). This CDR3 spans 13 amino acids. Germline V gene sequence: CDR1 SGHTA, CDR2 FQGTGA. Here the CDR3 DNA reads TGTGCCAGCAGCTTATCCCGGCACGGGGAGCTGCTTTTT. Its protein product is CASSLSRHGELLF.

This clonotype was counted between two and nine times. V gene TRBV7-2 combines with J gene TRBJ2-5; 9 nucleotides line up with TRBD2. Per germline, CDR1 SGHTA and CDR2 FQGNSA. The CDR3 loop spans 15 amino acids. After removal of 5 bases from V and 5 bases from J, the junction contained 9 bases not matched to a gene. CDR3 DNA: TGTGCCAGCAGCATCAGGACTAGCGAGGTGGAGACCCAGTACTTC. Translating gives CASSIRTSEVETQYF. The full variable domain, with the rest looked up from reference TRBV7-2 and TRBJ2-5, is GAGVSQSPSNKVTEKGKDVELRCDPISGHTALYWYRQSLGQGLEFLIYFQGNSAPDKSGLPSDRFSAERTGGSVSTLTIQRTQQEDSAVYLCASSIRTSEVETQYFGPGTRLLVL.

This clonotype was detected ten times or more. The chain recombines TRBV19 with TRBJ1-5, with no clear D. CDR1 and CDR2 from the germline V gene are LNHDA and SQIVND (reference sequence). Trimming cost V 4 bases and J 0 bases, with 13 bases left between them. The CDR3 contains 16 residues. The CDR3 region is CASSTPEGNSNQPQHF. The CDR3 nucleotides read TGTGCCAGTAGTACCCCGGAGGGAAATAGCAATCAGCCCCAGCATTTT.

The sample holds many counts of this clonotype. V gene TRBV11-1 combines with J gene TRBJ2-2, with D perhaps TRBD2 (6 bases). The CDR3 is 17 residues long. Trimming took 0 bases from V and 7 from J, leaving 18 bases between them. The germline gives CDR1 SGHAT, CDR2 FQDESV (reference sequence). The CDR3 bases are TGTGCCAGCAGCTTAGCGCGGGGTTCTCCGCGAAGCGGGGAGCTGTTTTTT. Its translation is CASSLARGSPRSGELFF.

This clonotype was detected ten times or more. CDR3 nucleotides: TGTGCCAGCGGTCGTTACGAGCAGTACTTC. It specifies CASGRYEQYF. This sequence joins TRBV6-2 or TRBV6-3 and TRBJ2-7; D uncertain. The CDR3 length is 10 residues. Germline V gene lookup returns CDR1 MNHEY and CDR2 SVGEGT. V was clipped by 8 bases and J by 4 bases, with 6 bases between them.

This clonotype has at least ten counts. The chain joins TRBV14 to TRBJ1-1; no clear D gene. CDR1 is SGHDN, CDR2 FVKESK, per germline. The CDR3 covers 13 residues. The V gene lost 0 bases and the J gene lost 11 bases, with 13 bases spanning the gap. The CDR3 loop reads CASSQDGVVAAFF. CDR3 sequence (DNA): TGTGCCAGCAGCCAAGATGGGGTCGTGGCCGCTTTCTTT.

This clonotype was observed at least ten times. This chain links TRBV4-2 with TRBJ1-1; D is ambiguous. V lost 1 base and J 8 bases, leaving 8 bases between the germline ends. There are 12 residues in the CDR3. Germline CDR1 is LGHNA and CDR2 is YNFKEQ. The CDR3 protein is CASSQVRREAFF. The DNA of the CDR3 is TGTGCCAGCAGCCAAGTCCGGAGAGAAGCTTTCTTT.

This clonotype has ten or more counts. With a much larger clone just one base away, this may be a read error. Likely a read error: the CDR3 ends without its conserved phenylalanine or tryptophan. The chain uses TRBV6-5 and TRBJ1-1; D ambiguous. CDR3 length equals 15 residues. Germline CDR1 is MNHEY and CDR2 is SVGAGI. V lost 0 bases to trimming and J lost 0 bases, with 8 bases between them. The CDR3 protein is CASSYSHNMNTEAFL. For the CDR3, the DNA is TGTGCCAGCAGTTACTCCCACAACATGAACACTGAAGCTTTCTTA.

This clonotype occurred once. The V gene is TRBV30, the J gene TRBJ1-1; a weak D match, TRBD1 (5 bases). V was clipped by 2 bases and J by 0 bases, with 13 bases between them. The CDR3 spans 15 residues. CDR1 and CDR2 (germline): GTSNPN, SVGIG (reference sequence). The CDR3 loop is CAWSLGGGMNTEAFF. The CDR3 DNA is TGTGCCTGGAGTCTCGGCGGGGGTATGAACACTGAAGCTTTCTTT.

The chain employs TRBV7-8 and TRBJ1-5; TRBD1 is a possible D gene (6 bases). CDR3 size: 14 residues. Trimming took off 2 bases at V and 5 bases at J, with 10 bases between the two ends. Germline CDR1 SGHVS, CDR2 FQNEAQ. The CDR3 DNA reads as TGTGCCAGCAGCTTATCAGGGGATCATCAGCCCCAGCATTTT. This codes for CASSLSGDHQPQHF. Based on the CDR3 plus reference TRBV7-8 and TRBJ1-5, the full variable domain is GAGVSQSPRYKVAKRGQDVALRCDPISGHVSLFWYQQALGQGPEFLTYFQNEAQLDKSGLPSDRFFAERPEGSVSTLKIQRTQQEDSAVYLCASSLSGDHQPQHFGDGTRLSIL.

This clonotype showed up many times. The CDR3, as DNA: TGTGCCAGCAGCTTATCGGGGAATTCACCCCTCCACTTT. Protein sequence: CASSLSGNSPLHF. This rearrangement joins TRBV13 to TRBJ1-6; D call uncertain. Germline V lookup: CDR1 PRHDT, CDR2 FYEKMQ (reference sequence). Deletions cut 2 bases from V and 7 bases from J, with 6 bases between. The CDR3 is 13 residues long.

This clonotype was seen repeatedly, ten times or more. The chain recombines TRBV6-1 with TRBJ1-3; 7 bases line up with TRBD1. The CDR3 loop spans 13 amino acids. The germline gives CDR1 MNHNS, CDR2 SASEGT. The V segment lost 8 bases and the J segment 8 bases; nucleotides outside the gene matches: 9. For the CDR3, the DNA is TGTGCCAGCCGGGACAGCCTGAAGGACACCATATATTTT. It encodes CASRDSLKDTIYF.

The table lists this clonotype with many counts. The chain recombines TRBV28 with TRBJ1-1; weak D call: TRBD1 (5 bases). Trimming took off 7 bases at V and 4 bases at J, with 13 bases between the two ends. Germline CDR1 MDHEN, CDR2 SYDVKM. CDR3 size: 13 residues. As DNA, the CDR3 is TGTGCCAGCATCGGGGGGGTGGGCACTGAAGCTTTCTTT. Its translation is CASIGGVGTEAFF.

In this sample, this clonotype turned up many times. This chain connects TRBV28 to TRBJ1-2; possible D gene TRBD1, 5 bases. The CDR3 consists of 15 residues. V was shortened by 5 bases and J by 0 bases, with 13 bases between the two germline ends. Germline loops: CDR1 MDHEN, CDR2 SYDVKM. The CDR3 DNA reads TGTGCCAGCAGTCGCCGACAGAGATCTAACTATGGCTACACCTTC. This gives the protein CASSRRQRSNYGYTF.

This clonotype occurred many times. This sequence joins TRBV20-1 and TRBJ1-6, with D uncertain. The CDR3 consists of 13 residues. The ends were cut back, 1 base at V and 7 bases at J, with 8 bases in the middle. Germline loops: CDR1 DFQATT, CDR2 SNEGSKA (reference sequence). CDR3 nucleotides: TGCAGTGCTAGAGGGCTGAGAAATTCACCCCTCCACTTT. Encoded protein: CSARGLRNSPLHF.

This clonotype was found many times. This rearrangement joins TRBV7-8 to TRBJ2-7; D gene ambiguous. CDR1 is SGHVS and CDR2 is FQNEAQ in the germline V gene. There are 15 residues in the CDR3. Trimming left V 2 bases short and J 1 base short, with 12 bases between. The CDR3 sequence: CASSLPGYSSYEQYF. In DNA form, the CDR3 reads TGTGCCAGCAGCTTACCTGGTTACAGTTCCTACGAGCAGTACTTC.

This chain connects TRBV28 to TRBJ2-5; weak D call: TRBD2 (6 bases). CDR1 MDHEN and CDR2 SYDVKM come from the germline V gene. CDR3 length: 17 residues. V was pared by 6 bases and J by 5 bases, with 25 bases between. The CDR3 DNA reads as TGTGCCAGCAGCAGCACCGAGTCGGAGGGCCAGGTGGAGACCCAGTACTTC. Translating it yields CASSSTESEGQVETQYF.

This clonotype has more than one count but fewer than ten. CDR3 in DNA: TGTGCCTGGACCCTAGGGGGGGCCGCCTTTGGCGAGCAGTACTTC. Translation gives CAWTLGGAAFGEQYF. This rearrangement joins TRBV30 to TRBJ2-7, with a possible D match to TRBD2 (7 bases). This CDR3 region has 15 residues. V was clipped by 4 bases and J by 6 bases, with 22 bases between them. Germline assignment: CDR1 GTSNPN and CDR2 SVGIG (reference sequence). Variable domain in full (rest from reference TRBV30 and TRBJ2-7): SQTIHQWPATLVQPVGSPLSLECTVEGTSNPNLYWYRQAAGRGLQLLFYSVGIGQISSEVPQNLSASRPQDRQFILSSKKLLLSDSGFYLCAWTLGGAAFGEQYFGPGTRLTVT.

V and J are TRBV6-2 or TRBV6-3 and TRBJ2-2; 10 bases map to TRBD1. The CDR3 consists of 15 residues. Germline V gene sequence: CDR1 MNHEY, CDR2 SVGEGT. V lost 7 bases to trimming and J lost 4 bases; unmatched junction nucleotides: 6. The CDR3 coding sequence is TGTGCCAGCACCAACGACAGGGGGCCCACCGGGGAGCTGTTTTTT. As protein: CASTNDRGPTGELFF.

This clonotype was recorded many times. The J gene is TRBJ1-1, the V gene TRBV30; D is uncertain. The ends were cut back, 1 base at V and 3 bases at J, with 9 bases in the middle. From germline, CDR1 is GTSNPN and CDR2 SVGIG (reference sequence). The CDR3 sequence is 13 residues long. The CDR3 protein is CAWSEGSYTEAFF. CDR3 nucleotides: TGTGCCTGGAGTGAAGGGAGCTACACTGAAGCTTTCTTT.

This clonotype was seen many times. This rearrangement joins TRBV30 to TRBJ2-7; D is perhaps TRBD2 (5 bases). The CDR3 sequence is 12 residues long. V was clipped by 3 bases and J by 4 bases, with 10 bases between them. CDR1 is GTSNPN, CDR2 SVGIG, per germline (reference sequence). The CDR3 here is CAWSAGGYEQYF. CDR3 DNA sequence: TGTGCCTGGAGCGCAGGAGGATACGAGCAGTACTTC.

The sample holds many counts of this clonotype. This chain uses TRBV4-2 with TRBJ2-5; 7 nucleotides match TRBD2. Germline V CDR1 and CDR2: LGHNA, YNFKEQ. The CDR3 extends over 17 amino acids. Trimming took 2 bases from V and 3 from J; bases not matched to a gene: 12. The CDR3 spells CASSQLPGAGVEETQYF. The DNA of the CDR3 is TGTGCCAGCAGCCAACTCCCCGGGGCGGGAGTGGAAGAGACCCAGTACTTC.

In this sample, this clonotype turned up many times. The chain links TRBV4-3 to TRBJ1-5, with 7 bases aligning to TRBD1. The CDR3 has 13 amino acids. Germline trimming cut 5 bases from V and 7 bases from J; bases unmatched to any gene: 5. Germline values: CDR1 LGHNA, CDR2 YSLEER. DNA for the CDR3: TGCGCCAGCAGCGCGACAGGGAGCCAGCCCCAGCATTTT. It encodes CASSATGSQPQHF.

This clonotype came up many times. This chain links TRBV20-1 with TRBJ2-7, with D possibly being TRBD1 or TRBD2 (7 bases each). Trimming took off 5 bases at V and 3 bases at J, with 17 bases between the two ends. This CDR3 is 14 amino acids long. Per the germline V gene, CDR1 is DFQATT and CDR2 is SNEGSKA (reference sequence). CDR3 nucleotides: TGCAGTGCTCCAGGGGGTAGCGGGTACTACGAGCAGTACTTC. This sequence encodes CSAPGGSGYYEQYF.

This clonotype was counted at least ten times. DNA of the CDR3: TGTGCCAGCAGCCATAAGACCTTGAGTTTCAGTAACACCGGGGAGCTGTTTTTT. This translates into CASSHKTLSFSNTGELFF. V gene TRBV14 combines with J gene TRBJ2-2; D is ambiguous. The V gene lost 3 bases and the J gene lost 2 bases, with 19 bases spanning the gap. This CDR3 spans 18 amino acids. Germline-derived CDR1 and CDR2 are SGHDN and FVKESK.

There are many counts of this clonotype. The V gene is TRBV5-1, the J gene TRBJ1-1; TRBD1 agrees at 7 bases. J gave up 7 bases and V 4 bases, and 1 base lay outside the gene matches. Per germline, CDR1 SGHRS and CDR2 YFSETQ. The CDR3 spans 11 residues. The DNA of the CDR3 is TGCGCCAGCAGCAGGGACAGTGAAGCTTTCTTT. Residues: CASSRDSEAFF. The complete variable domain, with remaining parts taken from reference TRBV5-1 and TRBJ1-1, reads KAGVTQTPRYLIKTRGQQVTLSCSPISGHRSVSWYQQTPGQGLQFLFEYFSETQRNKGNFPGRFSGRQFSNSRSEMNVSTLELGDSALYLCASSRDSEAFFGQGTRLTVV.